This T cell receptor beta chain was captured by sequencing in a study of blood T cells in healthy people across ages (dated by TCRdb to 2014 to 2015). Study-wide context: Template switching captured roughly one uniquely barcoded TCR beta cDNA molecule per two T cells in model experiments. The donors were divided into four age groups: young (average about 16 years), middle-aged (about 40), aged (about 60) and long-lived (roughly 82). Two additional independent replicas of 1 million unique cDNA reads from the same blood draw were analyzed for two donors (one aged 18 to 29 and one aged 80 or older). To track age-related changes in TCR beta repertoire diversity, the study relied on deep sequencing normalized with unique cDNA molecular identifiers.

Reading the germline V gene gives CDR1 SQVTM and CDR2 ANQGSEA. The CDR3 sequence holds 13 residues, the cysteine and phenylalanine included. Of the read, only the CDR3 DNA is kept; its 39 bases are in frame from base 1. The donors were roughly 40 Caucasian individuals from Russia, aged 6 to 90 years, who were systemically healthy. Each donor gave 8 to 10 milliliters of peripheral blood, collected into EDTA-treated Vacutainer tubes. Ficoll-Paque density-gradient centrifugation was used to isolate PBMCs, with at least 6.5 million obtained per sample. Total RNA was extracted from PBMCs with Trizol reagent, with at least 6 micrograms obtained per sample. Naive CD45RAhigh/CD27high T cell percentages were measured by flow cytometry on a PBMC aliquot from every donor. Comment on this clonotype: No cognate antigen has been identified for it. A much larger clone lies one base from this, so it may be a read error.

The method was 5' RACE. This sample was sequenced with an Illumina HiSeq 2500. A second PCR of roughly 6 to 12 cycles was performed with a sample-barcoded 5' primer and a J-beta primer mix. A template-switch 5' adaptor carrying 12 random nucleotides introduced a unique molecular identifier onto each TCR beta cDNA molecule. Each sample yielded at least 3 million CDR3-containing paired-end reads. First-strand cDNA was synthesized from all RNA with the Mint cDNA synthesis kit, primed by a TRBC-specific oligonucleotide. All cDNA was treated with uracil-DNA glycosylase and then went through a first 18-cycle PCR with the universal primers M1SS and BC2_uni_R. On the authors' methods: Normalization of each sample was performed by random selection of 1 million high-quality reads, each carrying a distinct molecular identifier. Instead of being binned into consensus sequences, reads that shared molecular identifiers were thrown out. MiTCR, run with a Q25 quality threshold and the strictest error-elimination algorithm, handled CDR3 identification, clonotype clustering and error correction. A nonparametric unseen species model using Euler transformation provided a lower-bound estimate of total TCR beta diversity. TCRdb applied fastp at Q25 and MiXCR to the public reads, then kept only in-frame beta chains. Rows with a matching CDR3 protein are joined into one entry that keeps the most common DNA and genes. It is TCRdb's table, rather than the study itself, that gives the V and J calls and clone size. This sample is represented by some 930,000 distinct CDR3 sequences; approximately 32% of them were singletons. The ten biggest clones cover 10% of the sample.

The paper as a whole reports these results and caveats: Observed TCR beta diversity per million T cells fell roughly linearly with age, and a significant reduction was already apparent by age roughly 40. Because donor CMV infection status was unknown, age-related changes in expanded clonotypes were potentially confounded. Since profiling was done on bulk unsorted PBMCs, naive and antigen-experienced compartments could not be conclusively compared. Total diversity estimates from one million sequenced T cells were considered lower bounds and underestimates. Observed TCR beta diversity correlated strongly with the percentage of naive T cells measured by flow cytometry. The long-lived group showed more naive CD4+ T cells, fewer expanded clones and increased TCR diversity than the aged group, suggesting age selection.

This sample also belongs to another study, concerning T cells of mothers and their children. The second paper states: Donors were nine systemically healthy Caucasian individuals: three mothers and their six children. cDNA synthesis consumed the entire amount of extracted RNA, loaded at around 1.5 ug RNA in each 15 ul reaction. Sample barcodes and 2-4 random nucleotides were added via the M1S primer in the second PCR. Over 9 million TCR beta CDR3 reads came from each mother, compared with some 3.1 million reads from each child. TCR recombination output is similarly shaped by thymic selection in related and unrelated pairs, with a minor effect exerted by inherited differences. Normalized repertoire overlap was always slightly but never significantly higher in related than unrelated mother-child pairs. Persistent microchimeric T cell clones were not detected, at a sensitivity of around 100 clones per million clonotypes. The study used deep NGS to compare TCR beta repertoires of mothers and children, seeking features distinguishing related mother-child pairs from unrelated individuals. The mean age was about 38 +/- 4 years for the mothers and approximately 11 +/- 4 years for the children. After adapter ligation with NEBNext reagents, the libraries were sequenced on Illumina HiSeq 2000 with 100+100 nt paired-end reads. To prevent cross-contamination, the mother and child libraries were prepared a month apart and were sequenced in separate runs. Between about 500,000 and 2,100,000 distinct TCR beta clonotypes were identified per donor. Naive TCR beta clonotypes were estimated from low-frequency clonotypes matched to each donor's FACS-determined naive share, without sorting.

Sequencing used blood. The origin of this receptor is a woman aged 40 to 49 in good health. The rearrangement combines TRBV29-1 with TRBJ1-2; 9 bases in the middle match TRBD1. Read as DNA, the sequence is TGCAGCATTGAAATGGGACAGGGCTATGGCTACACCTTC. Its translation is CSIEMGQGYGYTF.